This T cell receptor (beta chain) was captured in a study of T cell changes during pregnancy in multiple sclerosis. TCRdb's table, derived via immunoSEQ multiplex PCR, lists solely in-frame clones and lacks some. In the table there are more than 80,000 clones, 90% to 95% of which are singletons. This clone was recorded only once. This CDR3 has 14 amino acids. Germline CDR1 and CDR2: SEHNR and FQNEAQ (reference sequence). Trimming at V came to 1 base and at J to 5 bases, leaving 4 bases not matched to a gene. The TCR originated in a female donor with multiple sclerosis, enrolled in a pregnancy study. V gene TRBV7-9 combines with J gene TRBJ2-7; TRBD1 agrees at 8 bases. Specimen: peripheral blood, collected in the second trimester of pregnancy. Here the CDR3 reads CASSLDRGKDEQYF. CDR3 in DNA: TGTGCCAGCAGCTTAGACAGGGGGAAAGACGAGCAGTACTTC.